The sequence of this T cell receptor beta chain was determined in a study of regulatory T cells in long-lasting Graves disease. This clonotype was counted between two and nine times. The antigen remains undetermined. For TCR beta, libraries came from iRepertoire HTBI primers and Arm-PCR of CDR3 regions. TCRdb re-called the multiplex PCR reads through MiXCR, storing one row per CDR3 protein. This repertoire shows roughly 450,000 distinct CDR3 sequences, more than 20% found once; its top ten account for 6.5% to 10%. Indicated time point: persistent/refractory GD, antithyroid drugs over 5 years with positive TRAb. After RNA was extracted from PBMCs, the TCR library was made from it. This CDR3 comprises 15 residues. V lost 4 bases to trimming and J lost 3 bases, with 16 bases between them. CDR1 is SGHDN and CDR2 is FVKESK in the germline V gene. Points from the study as a whole: Accuracy may have suffered from the small sample size. Peripheral blood, not thyroid tissue, was the sole material studied. Those with persistent Graves' had less TCR diversity than newly diagnosed patients.

Here the sequenced sample was peripheral blood mononuclear cells (PBMCs), taken when the disease was refractory, from a patient treated with antithyroid drugs. The chain uses TRBV14 and TRBJ2-7, with a weak D call TRBD2 (5 bases). The TCR originated in a female donor with Graves disease. The DNA for the CDR3 is TGTGCCAGCAGCCCCTCCGGAGGCGGAAGCTACGAGCAGTACTTC. Translating gives CASSPSGGGSYEQYF.